The present entry profiles one T cell receptor (beta chain) with its context. Its specificity is unknown. Measured with immunoSEQ multiplex PCR; TCRdb has only the in-frame clones, and not every one. Among about 350,000 clones, approximately 86% were seen once, and the ten largest hold over 8.5%. Treatment reported: around 19 received Ad26.COV2.S at low or high dose, single or two shots; about 5 received placebo; per-sample allocation not given. Samples came from day 63 after the first vaccine or placebo injection. Germline V gene lookup returns CDR1 SGDLS and CDR2 YYNGEE. The CDR3 consists of 13 residues. Trimming pared 0 bases from V and 4 bases from J, leaving 6 bases between. The data derive from a study of Ad26.COV2.S vaccination and SARS-CoV-2 variants. General study findings and limits: Once vaccination had occurred, spike-specific CD8+ and CD4+ T cell responses reportedly showed substantial breadth. Measurements of TCR breadth and depth may have given underestimates of the total T cell responses. The study found higher spike-specific TCR breadth in vaccine than placebo recipients.

The clonotype comes from a person between 18 and 65 years old who received the Ad26.COV2.S COVID-19 vaccine or a placebo. This specimen consisted of peripheral blood, obtained in a trial of Ad26.COV2.S vaccine versus placebo. The rearrangement links TRBV9 to TRBJ2-3; D gene ambiguous. CDR3 loop: CASSVADPDTQYF. The CDR3 DNA is TGTGCCAGCAGCGTAGCAGATCCAGATACGCAGTATTTT.